This T cell receptor (beta chain) was captured in a study of T cell clones after liver transplantation. Study context: Samples came from ITN030ST, which attempted immunosuppression withdrawal within 2 years of liver transplantation. General study points: Low donor cell numbers restricted donor-reactive repertoire measurement in two subjects.

TCRdb's copy holds only in-frame clones and misses some; the assay was immunoSEQ multiplex PCR. The sample lists under 130,000 clones; around 80% were seen once. This clone is deemed medium-sized. Its antigen is still unknown. This receptor was identified in a human patient who received a liver transplant. Some T cells may be supplied by the graft donor. Here the sequenced sample was CD4+ T cells from blood, taken around 49 months after liver transplant.

The CDR3, as DNA: TGTGCCAGCAGTGACAGGGGAGCTTTCTTT. Protein sequence: CASSDRGAFF. The chain joins TRBV2 to TRBJ1-1, with TRBD1 as a possible D gene (6 bases). The germline V gene encodes CDR1 SNHLY and CDR2 FYNNEI. V was pared by 3 bases and J by 10 bases, with 6 bases between. This CDR3 spans 10 amino acids.